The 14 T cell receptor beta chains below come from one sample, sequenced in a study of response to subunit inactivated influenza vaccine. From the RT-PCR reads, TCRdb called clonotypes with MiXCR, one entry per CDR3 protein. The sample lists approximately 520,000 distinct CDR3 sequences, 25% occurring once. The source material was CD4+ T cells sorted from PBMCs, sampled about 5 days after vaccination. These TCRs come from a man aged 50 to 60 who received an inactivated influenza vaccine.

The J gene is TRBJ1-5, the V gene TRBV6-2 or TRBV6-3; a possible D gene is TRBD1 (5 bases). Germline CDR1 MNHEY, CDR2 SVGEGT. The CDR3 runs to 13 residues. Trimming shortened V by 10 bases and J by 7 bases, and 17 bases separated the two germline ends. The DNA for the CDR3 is TGTGCCACAAACCGGGACCTAGGGCAGCCCCAGCATTTT. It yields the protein CATNRDLGQPQHF.

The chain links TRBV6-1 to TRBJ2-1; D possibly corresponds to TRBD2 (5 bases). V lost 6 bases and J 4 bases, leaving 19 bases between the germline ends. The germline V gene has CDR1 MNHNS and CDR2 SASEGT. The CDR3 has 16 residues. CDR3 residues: CASSERRARLYNEQFF. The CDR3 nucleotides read TGTGCCAGCAGCGAAAGGCGGGCGCGCCTATACAATGAGCAGTTCTTC.

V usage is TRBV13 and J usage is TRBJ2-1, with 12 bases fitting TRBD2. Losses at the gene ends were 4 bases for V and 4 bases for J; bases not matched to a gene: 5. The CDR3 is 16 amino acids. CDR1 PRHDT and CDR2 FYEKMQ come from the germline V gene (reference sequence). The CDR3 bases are TGTGCCAGCAGCTGGAGACTAGCGGGAGATTACAATGAGCAGTTCTTC. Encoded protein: CASSWRLAGDYNEQFF.

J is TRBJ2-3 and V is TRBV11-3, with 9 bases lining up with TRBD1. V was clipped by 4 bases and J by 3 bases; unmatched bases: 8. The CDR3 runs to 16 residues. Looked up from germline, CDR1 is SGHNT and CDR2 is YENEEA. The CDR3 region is CASSSTGTGTTDTQYF. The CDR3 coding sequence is TGTGCCAGCAGCTCCACCGGGACAGGGACGACAGATACGCAGTATTTT.

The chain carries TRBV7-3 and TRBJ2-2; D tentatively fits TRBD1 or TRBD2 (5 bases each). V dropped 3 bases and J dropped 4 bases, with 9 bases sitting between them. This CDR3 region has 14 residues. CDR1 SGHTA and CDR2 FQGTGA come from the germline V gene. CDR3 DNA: TGTGCCAGCAGCTTGGCAGGGACCACCGGGGAGCTGTTTTTT. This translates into CASSLAGTTGELFF.

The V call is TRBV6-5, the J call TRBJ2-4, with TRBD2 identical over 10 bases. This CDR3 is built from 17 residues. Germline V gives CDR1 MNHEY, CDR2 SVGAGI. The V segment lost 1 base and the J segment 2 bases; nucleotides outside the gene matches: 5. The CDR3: CASSYFTSGTSKNIQYF. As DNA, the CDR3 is TGTGCCAGCAGTTACTTTACTAGCGGGACTTCCAAAAACATTCAGTACTTC.

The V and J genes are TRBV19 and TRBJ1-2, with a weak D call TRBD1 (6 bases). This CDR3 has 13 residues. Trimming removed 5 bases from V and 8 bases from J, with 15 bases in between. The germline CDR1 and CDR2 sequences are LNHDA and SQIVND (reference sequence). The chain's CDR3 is CASSVDYRDGYTF. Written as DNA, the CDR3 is TGTGCCAGTAGTGTGGACTACAGGGACGGCTACACCTTC.

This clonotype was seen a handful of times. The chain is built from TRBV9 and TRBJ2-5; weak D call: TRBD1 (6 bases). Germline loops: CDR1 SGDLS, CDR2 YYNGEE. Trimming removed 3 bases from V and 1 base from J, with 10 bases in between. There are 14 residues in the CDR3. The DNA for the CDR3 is TGTGCCAGCAGCGGAACAGGGAGCCAAGAGACCCAGTACTTC. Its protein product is CASSGTGSQETQYF.

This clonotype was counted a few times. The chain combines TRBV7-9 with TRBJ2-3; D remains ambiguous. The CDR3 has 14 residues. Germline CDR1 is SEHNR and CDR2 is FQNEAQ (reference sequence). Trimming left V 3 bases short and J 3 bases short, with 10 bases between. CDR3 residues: CASSFRQVTDTQYF. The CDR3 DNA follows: TGTGCCAGCAGCTTTAGACAAGTAACAGATACGCAGTATTTT.

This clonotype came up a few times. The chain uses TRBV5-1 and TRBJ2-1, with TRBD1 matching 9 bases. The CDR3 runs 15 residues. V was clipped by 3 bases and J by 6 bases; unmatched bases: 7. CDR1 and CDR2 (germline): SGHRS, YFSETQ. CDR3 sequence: CASSSMGQGFNEQFF. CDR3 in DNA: TGCGCCAGCAGCTCTATGGGACAGGGATTCAATGAGCAGTTCTTC. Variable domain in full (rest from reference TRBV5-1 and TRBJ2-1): KAGVTQTPRYLIKTRGQQVTLSCSPISGHRSVSWYQQTPGQGLQFLFEYFSETQRNKGNFPGRFSGRQFSNSRSEMNVSTLELGDSALYLCASSSMGQGFNEQFFGPGTRLTVL.

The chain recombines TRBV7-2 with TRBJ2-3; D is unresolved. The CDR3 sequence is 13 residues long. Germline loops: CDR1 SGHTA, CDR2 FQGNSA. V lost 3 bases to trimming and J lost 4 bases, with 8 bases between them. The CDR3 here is CASSFSKPDTQYF. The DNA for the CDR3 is TGTGCCAGCAGCTTTTCAAAACCAGATACGCAGTATTTT.

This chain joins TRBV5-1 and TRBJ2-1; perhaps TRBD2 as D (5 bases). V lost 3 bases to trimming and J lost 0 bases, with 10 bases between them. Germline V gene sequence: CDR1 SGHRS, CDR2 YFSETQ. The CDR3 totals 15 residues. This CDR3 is CASSSRGSSYNEQFF. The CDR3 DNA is TGCGCCAGCAGCTCCAGAGGGTCCTCCTACAATGAGCAGTTCTTC.

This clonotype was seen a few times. The CDR3 here is CASSAGSGTNEQFF. The CDR3 DNA sequence: TGTGCCAGCAGCGCCGGGAGCGGGACCAATGAGCAGTTCTTC. This chain links TRBV6-2 or TRBV6-3 with TRBJ2-1, with TRBD2 matching 7 bases. The CDR3 loop spans 14 amino acids. Trimming took 6 bases from V and 6 from J; bases not matched to a gene: 8. The germline CDR1 and CDR2 sequences are MNHEY and SVGEGT.

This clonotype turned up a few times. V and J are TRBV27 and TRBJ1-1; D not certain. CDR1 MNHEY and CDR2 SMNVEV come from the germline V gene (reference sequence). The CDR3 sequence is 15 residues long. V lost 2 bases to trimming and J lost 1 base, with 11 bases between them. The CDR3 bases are TGTGCCAGCAGTTTAAAGGCTGGTTCGAACACTGAAGCTTTCTTT. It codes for CASSLKAGSNTEAFF.